This TCR beta chain was recorded in a study of blood T cell repertoires in COVID-19. Study context: COVID-19 samples collected from the United States, Italy and Spain covered acute and convalescent phases. T cells, B-cell-depleted T cells, or PBMCs supplied cDNA or gDNA.

Per the authors' pipeline: Reference gene primer amplification yielded estimated nucleated cell counts. Only in-frame clones appear in the TCRdb table, and some are missing; sequencing was by immunoSEQ multiplex PCR. That table supplies the V and J calls and clone size; D and trimming were determined from the DNA. This table has 400,000 to 550,000 clones, 80% to 90% appearing once. The germline V and J ends were trimmed by 2 bases and 3 bases, with 11 bases remaining between them. The CDR3 sequence is 15 residues long. Germline CDR1 MNHEY, CDR2 SVGEGT. The sequencing sample was made of peripheral blood. The clonotype was recovered from a woman aged 30 to 39 with acute or convalescent COVID-19. V and J are TRBV6-2 or TRBV6-3 and TRBJ1-5, with a weak D call TRBD1 (5 bases). CDR3 in DNA: TGTGCCAGCAGTTACGGCGGGGGGGTCAATCAGCCCCAGCATTTT. It codes for CASSYGGGVNQPQHF.